The 14 T cell receptor beta chains below were found in one sample sequenced in a study of Graves' ophthalmopathy and Graves' hyperthyroidism. CDR3 regions of TCR beta were amplified from RNA transcripts. The library came from an HTBI-primed first-round RT-PCR and a second-round multiplex PCR. TCRdb ran MiXCR on the multiplex PCR reads and lists one entry per CDR3 protein. The sample includes about 660,000 distinct CDR3 sequences, about two fifths of them seen just once. Sequences were obtained from peripheral blood. The receptors shown here come from an adult man with Graves' ophthalmopathy.

This clonotype was seen at least ten times. The CDR3 protein is CAISDRAPSTGSPLHF. The DNA of the CDR3 is TGTGCCATCAGTGACCGGGCTCCCTCTACGGGGTCACCCCTCCACTTT. This chain uses TRBV10-3 with TRBJ1-6; D is unclear. Germline-derived CDR1 and CDR2 are ENHRY and SYGVKD. CDR3 length: 16 amino acids. Trimming stripped 3 bases from V and 10 bases from J, with 19 bases between.

This clonotype was seen at least ten times. This chain links TRBV10-3 with TRBJ1-5; 10 bases align to TRBD1. The V and J ends lost 4 bases and 2 bases, in that order; junction bases with no gene match: 11. Germline lookup yields CDR1 ENHRY and CDR2 SYGVKD. The CDR3 extends over 18 amino acids. CDR3 nucleotide sequence: TGTGCCATCAGTGGAAGGGACAGGGGAATTTATGGCAATCAGCCCCAGCATTTT. It is translated as CAISGRDRGIYGNQPQHF.

This sequence joins TRBV6-5 and TRBJ2-2; D remains unclear. The CDR3 has 16 residues. The germline gives CDR1 MNHEY, CDR2 SVGAGI. The germline V and J ends were trimmed by 0 bases and 0 bases, with 8 bases remaining between them. DNA for the CDR3: TGTGCCAGCAGTTACTCCGCAGATACGAACACCGGGGAGCTGTTTTTT. This translates into CASSYSADTNTGELFF.

In this sample, this clonotype turned up many times. The chain links TRBV9 to TRBJ1-2; TRBD1 aligns across 7 bases. This CDR3 contains 14 residues. Germline trimming cut 5 bases from V and 5 bases from J; bases unmatched to any gene: 9. Germline CDR1 reads SGDLS; CDR2 reads YYNGEE. The CDR3 sequence: CASSATTGAYGYTF. The CDR3 nucleotides are TGTGCCAGCAGTGCCACCACAGGGGCTTATGGCTACACCTTC.

Comments on this clonotype: A much more abundant neighbour one base away suggests this may be a read error. The J gene is TRBJ2-6, the V gene TRBV5-1; D possibly uses TRBD1 or TRBD2 (5 bases each). This CDR3 comprises 12 residues. With 7 bases removed from V and 8 bases from J, the gap between germline ends came to 10 bases. The germline V gene has CDR1 SGHRS and CDR2 YFSETQ. CDR3 nucleotide sequence: TGCGCCAGCCGCATGGGACCCAACGTCCTGACTTTC. Translation: CASRMGPNVLTF.

This clonotype has only a few counts. The CDR3 here is CSVEDPRYNEQFF. The CDR3 DNA reads TGCAGCGTTGAAGATCCGCGATACAATGAGCAGTTCTTC. The chain recombines TRBV29-1 with TRBJ2-1, with no clear D. Trimming cost V 0 bases and J 4 bases, with 7 bases left between them. The CDR3 consists of 13 residues. The germline V gene has CDR1 SQVTM and CDR2 ANQGSEA.

Turning to this clonotype: Because it lacks the conserved phenylalanine or tryptophan at the end, this CDR3 is likely a read error. It is unclear where the CDR3 begins or ends on the DNA, so no DNA is shown, and the CDR3 is as TCRdb lists it. The J gene is TRBJ1-3, the V gene TRBV7-8. CDR1 SGHVS and CDR2 FQNEAQ come from the germline V gene. Ends included, the CDR3 has 11 residues. The CDR3 is CASSLVWSGTT.

Comment on this clonotype: Being one base from a much bigger clone, this may be a read error. The rearrangement links TRBV4-2 to TRBJ1-4; D is undetermined. In germline, CDR1 is LGHNA, CDR2 YNFKEQ. The length of the CDR3 is 14 residues. V gave up 6 bases and J gave up 7 bases, with 15 bases separating them. The CDR3 region is CASRDPSRIEKLFF. The DNA of the CDR3 is TGTGCCAGCAGGGACCCTTCCAGGATTGAAAAACTGTTTTTT.

The chain uses TRBV5-1 and TRBJ1-4; no definite D call. Germline CDR1 and CDR2: SGHRS and YFSETQ. This CDR3 is 17 amino acids long. Trimming took off 0 bases at V and 10 bases at J, with 22 bases between the two ends. The CDR3 nucleotides read TGCGCCAGCAGCTTGGGAGGAGATGCAGCGCGCCTCGGAAAACTGTTTTTT. Encoded protein: CASSLGGDAARLGKLFF.

The V call is TRBV7-2, the J call TRBJ2-5; 8 nucleotides align to TRBD1. Germline V lookup: CDR1 SGHTA, CDR2 FQGNSA. The V gene end was trimmed by 5 bases and the J gene end by 10 bases; junction bases not matched to a gene: 15. The CDR3 covers 15 residues. In nucleotides, the CDR3 is TGTGCCAGCAGCCCCGGGACAGGAGGGGGAAGAGACCAGTACTTC. Translating it yields CASSPGTGGGRDQYF.

This clonotype was picked up many times. The chain is built from TRBV5-1 and TRBJ2-7; 9 bases are a match to TRBD1. From germline, CDR1 is SGHRS and CDR2 YFSETQ. This CDR3 region has 14 residues. The J segment lost 5 bases and the V segment lost 4 bases, leaving 7 bases of the junction unmatched. The CDR3 reads CASSAGTGLHEQYF. CDR3 bases: TGCGCCAGCAGCGCCGGGACAGGGCTCCACGAGCAGTACTTC. The whole variable domain, remainder taken from reference TRBV5-1 and TRBJ2-7, is KAGVTQTPRYLIKTRGQQVTLSCSPISGHRSVSWYQQTPGQGLQFLFEYFSETQRNKGNFPGRFSGRQFSNSRSEMNVSTLELGDSALYLCASSAGTGLHEQYFGPGTRLTVT.

Remarks on this clonotype: One end of the junction varies from germline; a read error may be responsible. The gene calls are TRBV7-9 and TRBJ2-7; D gene unclear. This CDR3 has 14 amino acids. The germline gives CDR1 SEHNR, CDR2 FQNEAQ (reference sequence). The CDR3 is CASSLDDVSYEQHF. DNA for the CDR3: TGTGCCAGCAGCTTAGATGACGTCTCCTACGAGCAGCACTTC.

The chain recombines TRBV10-2 with TRBJ2-3, with TRBD1 matching over 7 bases. V lost 7 bases to trimming and J lost 9 bases; unmatched junction nucleotides: 7. CDR1 and CDR2 from the germline V gene are WSHSY and SAAADI. The length of the CDR3 is 12 residues. The CDR3 DNA reads as TGCGCCAGCATAGGGACAGTGGGCACGCAGTATTTT. It translates to CASIGTVGTQYF.

This clonotype was found many times. The V and J genes are TRBV5-5 and TRBJ1-1, with D unresolved. The germline CDR1 and CDR2 sequences are SGHKS and YYEKEE (reference sequence). V lost 0 bases, J lost 0 bases, and 9 bases lay in between. The CDR3 sequence is 15 residues long. As DNA, the CDR3 is TGTGCCAGCAGCTTGGCCGGGAGACTGAACACTGAAGCTTTCTTT. It encodes CASSLAGRLNTEAFF.